One sample yielded the 27 T cell receptor beta chains listed below, sequenced in a study of regulatory T cells in long-lasting Graves disease. Indicated time point: newly diagnosed GD, antithyroid drugs for less than 3 months. Extracted PBMC RNA gave rise to the TCR library. Relying on iRepertoire HTBI primers and Arm-PCR of CDR3 regions, the team built TCR beta libraries. TCRdb called the multiplex PCR reads again in MiXCR, with one record for every CDR3 protein. The sample consists of roughly 610,000 distinct CDR3 sequences, roughly 16% of them appearing once. These data also featured in a second study, about T cells in Graves' hyperthyroidism and ophthalmopathy.

The sequences come from peripheral blood mononuclear cells (PBMCs), collected at new diagnosis, from a patient treated with antithyroid drugs. The receptor set was obtained from a young man with Graves disease.

This clonotype has at least ten counts. The chain couples TRBV30 to TRBJ1-3; D not certain. V was shortened by 0 bases and J by 3 bases, with 6 bases between the two germline ends. Germline V gene sequence: CDR1 GTSNPN, CDR2 SVGIG (reference sequence). The CDR3 is made up of 13 amino acids. The CDR3 loop reads CAWSVDIGNTIYF. CDR3 in DNA: TGTGCCTGGAGTGTAGACATTGGAAACACCATATATTTT. Filled out from reference TRBV30 and TRBJ1-3, the complete variable domain reads SQTIHQWPATLVQPVGSPLSLECTVEGTSNPNLYWYRQAAGRGLQLLFYSVGIGQISSEVPQNLSASRPQDRQFILSSKKLLLSDSGFYLCAWSVDIGNTIYFGEGSWLTVV.

There are many counts of this clonotype. The chain carries TRBV3-1 and TRBJ2-7, with D possibly matching TRBD2 (5 bases). Germline V CDR1 and CDR2: LGHDT, YNNKEL (reference sequence). CDR3 size: 14 residues. V lost 0 bases, J lost 6 bases, and 12 bases lay in between. The CDR3 loop is CASSQETLGSEQYF. In DNA form, the CDR3 reads TGTGCCAGCAGCCAAGAGACCCTAGGGAGCGAGCAGTACTTC.

This clonotype was observed a few times. V gene TRBV5-1 combines with J gene TRBJ2-1, with D unclear. The CDR3 is 14 amino acids. The germline V gene has CDR1 SGHRS and CDR2 YFSETQ. V gave up 4 bases and J gave up 7 bases, with 15 bases separating them. The CDR3 DNA sequence: TGCGCCAGCAGCCCACTTATCGACGGGAATGAGCAGTTCTTC. Its protein product is CASSPLIDGNEQFF.

Ten or more counts support this clonotype. The genes are TRBV5-4 and TRBJ1-2; D unresolved. The V gene lost 4 bases and the J gene lost 2 bases, with 12 bases spanning the gap. Looked up from germline, CDR1 is SGHNT and CDR2 is YYREEE (reference sequence). The CDR3 consists of 14 residues. This chain's CDR3 is CASSPPRGNYGYTF. The CDR3 DNA sequence: TGTGCCAGCAGCCCCCCTCGAGGGAACTATGGCTACACCTTC.

This clonotype was seen ten or more times. This chain's CDR3 is CASSLLQAGDYEQYF. The CDR3 bases are TGTGCCAGCAGCTTGCTTCAAGCAGGGGACTACGAGCAGTACTTC. This sequence joins TRBV5-6 and TRBJ2-7; the D gene is possibly TRBD1 (6 bases). V lost 1 base, J lost 3 bases, and 14 bases lay in between. Per germline, CDR1 SGHDT and CDR2 YYEEEE. The CDR3 length is 15 residues.

At least ten counts were recorded for this clonotype. The chain uses TRBV11-2 and TRBJ2-1; 12 bases align to TRBD2. Germline V lookup: CDR1 SGHAT, CDR2 FQNNGV. CDR3 length: 19 amino acids. The V and J ends lost 0 bases and 4 bases, in that order; junction bases with no gene match: 10. CDR3 in DNA: TGTGCCAGCAGCTTAGAATTCCTAGCGGGAGGGCCGGGATACAATGAGCAGTTCTTC. Amino acids: CASSLEFLAGGPGYNEQFF.

CDR3 coding DNA: TGTGCCAGCAGAACTAGCGGGAGTATAACCGGGGAGCTGTTTTTT. Amino acids: CASRTSGSITGELFF. V usage is TRBV6-2 or TRBV6-3 and J usage is TRBJ2-2; 11 bases agree with TRBD2. Germline assignment: CDR1 MNHEY and CDR2 SVGEGT. This CDR3 has 15 amino acids. V lost 6 bases and J lost 5; bases outside the gene matches: 5.

The genes are TRBV18 and TRBJ2-2; tentative D call: TRBD2 (6 bases). Trimming left V 3 bases short and J 1 base short, with 12 bases between. This CDR3 is built from 16 residues. Germline V gives CDR1 KGHSH, CDR2 LQKENI. Written as DNA, the CDR3 is TGTGCCAGCTCACCGAGCCTAGCGCAGAACACCGGGGAGCTGTTTTTT. This gives the protein CASSPSLAQNTGELFF.

The gene calls are TRBV19 and TRBJ2-5, with TRBD1 identical over 7 bases. Germline V lookup: CDR1 LNHDA, CDR2 SQIVND (reference sequence). The CDR3 extends over 13 amino acids. With V trimmed by 10 bases and J by 5 bases, 10 bases remained unmatched. Here the CDR3 reads CATRQGMEETQYF. The CDR3 region has the DNA TGTGCCACCCGACAGGGCATGGAGGAGACCCAGTACTTC.

The table lists this clonotype with a few counts. The V and J genes are TRBV2 and TRBJ2-7; D perhaps matches TRBD2 (6 bases). CDR1 and CDR2 (germline): SNHLY, FYNNEI. This CDR3 comprises 12 residues. Trimming took off 4 bases at V and 4 bases at J, with 8 bases between the two ends. This CDR3 is CASSGREYEQYF. CDR3 coding DNA: TGTGCCAGCAGTGGGCGGGAATACGAGCAGTACTTC.

Worth noting for this clonotype: This could be a read error, since a much larger clone is one nucleotide away. This chain joins TRBV2 and TRBJ2-7, with TRBD2 matching over 13 bases. Germline-derived CDR1 and CDR2 are SNHLY and FYNNEI. This CDR3 is 15 amino acids long. Trimming cost V 6 bases and J 3 bases; bases outside gene matches: 5. The CDR3 DNA reads TGTGCCAGCAGGGGGGGACTAGCGGGAAACTACGAGCAGTACTTC. Residues: CASRGGLAGNYEQYF.

This clonotype was seen a few times. The rearrangement links TRBV7-9 to TRBJ2-1, with 11 positions matching TRBD2. This CDR3 is built from 21 residues. With V trimmed by 5 bases and J by 2 bases, 20 bases remained unmatched. Germline V gives CDR1 SEHNR, CDR2 FQNEAQ (reference sequence). CDR3 region: CASSRWWLAGGPHSTYNEQFF. As DNA, the CDR3 is TGTGCCAGCAGCCGATGGTGGCTAGCGGGAGGCCCGCACTCTACCTACAATGAGCAGTTCTTC.

About this clonotype: This may arise from a read error, as a much more abundant clone is one base away. No conserved phenylalanine or tryptophan is present at the end of the CDR3, so a read error is the likely explanation. The genes are TRBV11-2 and TRBJ2-1, with TRBD2 matching 7 bases. The J call is doubtful: the DNA matches TRBJ2-5 better. Per the germline V gene, CDR1 is SGHAT and CDR2 is FQNNGV. This CDR3 region has 15 residues. In DNA form, the CDR3 reads TGTGCCAGCACCCTTAGAAGCGGGATTGGAGAGACCCAGTACTCC. It specifies CASTLRSGIGETQYS.

The chain recombines TRBV10-3 with TRBJ2-1; D is undetermined. The CDR3 extends over 13 amino acids. Germline CDR1 and CDR2: ENHRY and SYGVKD. V shed 6 bases and J shed 9 bases, with 15 bases lying between them. The DNA for the CDR3 is TGTGCCATCAGGCAGGACCCCAAGAGTGAGCAGTTCTTC. Translating gives CAIRQDPKSEQFF.

The chain has TRBV5-1 and TRBJ2-2; D is possibly TRBD1 (5 bases). The CDR3 has 16 residues. The V gene's germline CDR1 is SGHRS and CDR2 YFSETQ. V lost 0 bases to trimming and J lost 3 bases, with 12 bases between them. CDR3 coding DNA: TGCGCCAGCAGCTTGGAGGGGCACGTCTACACCGGGGAGCTGTTTTTT. This codes for CASSLEGHVYTGELFF.

Ten or more counts support this clonotype. V usage is TRBV9 and J usage is TRBJ2-3; 10 bases are a match to TRBD1. J gave up 3 bases and V 4 bases, and 11 bases lay outside the gene matches. The CDR3 has 17 amino acids. CDR1 is SGDLS, CDR2 YYNGEE, per germline. The CDR3 sequence is CASSRLFDRGRTDTQYF. For the CDR3, the DNA is TGTGCCAGCAGCAGACTCTTCGACAGGGGGCGTACAGATACGCAGTATTTT.

The chain links TRBV20-1 to TRBJ2-2, with 9 bases identical to TRBD1. V shed 2 bases, J shed 3 bases, and the junction held 7 bases outside the gene matches. The CDR3 spans 16 residues. Germline CDR1 and CDR2: DFQATT and SNEGSKA (reference sequence). The CDR3 region has the DNA TGCAGTGCTAGATCACAGGGGGCCACCTACACCGGGGAGCTGTTTTTT. Protein: CSARSQGATYTGELFF.

This clonotype was counted between two and nine times. The chain couples TRBV27 to TRBJ1-2, with D maybe TRBD1 (5 bases). CDR3 length: 15 residues. V was cut by 6 bases and J by 4 bases, with 18 bases left in between. Per germline, CDR1 MNHEY and CDR2 SMNVEV (reference sequence). The CDR3 coding sequence is TGTGCCAGCAGCAGAACCGGGGGGGAGGCCTATGGCTACACCTTC. Its protein product is CASSRTGGEAYGYTF.

The chain uses TRBV10-3 and TRBJ2-5; 9 bases line up with TRBD2. This CDR3 has 14 amino acids. The germline V gene has CDR1 ENHRY and CDR2 SYGVKD. Losses at the gene ends were 6 bases for V and 1 base for J; bases not matched to a gene: 3. The CDR3 loop reads CAIRATSGQETQYF. The CDR3 DNA follows: TGTGCCATCAGGGCGACTAGCGGCCAAGAGACCCAGTACTTC.

This clonotype was counted at least ten times. This sequence joins TRBV12-3 or TRBV12-4 and TRBJ2-2; D is possibly TRBD1 (5 bases). V was shortened by 6 bases and J by 5 bases, with 13 bases between the two germline ends. The CDR3 totals 14 residues. This CDR3 reads CASSLPQGTGELFF. CDR3 sequence (DNA): TGTGCCAGCAGCTTACCCCAGGGTACCGGGGAGCTGTTTTTT.

V is TRBV19 and J is TRBJ2-7, with 10 bases fitting TRBD2. V lost 5 bases, J lost 5 bases, and 24 bases stayed unmatched. The CDR3 runs 20 residues. The germline gives CDR1 LNHDA, CDR2 SQIVND (reference sequence). As DNA, the CDR3 is TGTGCCAGTAGTCCCAGAGGCGGGGGATCCTCTAGCGGGAGTACCCACGAGCAGTACTTC. It specifies CASSPRGGGSSSGSTHEQYF.

The table lists this clonotype with a few counts. The chain has TRBV6-1 and TRBJ1-2, with a weak D call TRBD1 (5 bases). The CDR3 covers 12 residues. The ends were cut back, 7 bases at V and 13 bases at J, with 19 bases in the middle. In germline, CDR1 is MNHNS, CDR2 SASEGT. The CDR3 DNA reads as TGTGCCAGCAATACTCCGGCGGAGGGGTGCACCTTC. It yields the protein CASNTPAEGCTF.

The sample holds many counts of this clonotype. This chain joins TRBV12-5 and TRBJ2-5; no clear D gene. V lost 3 bases and J lost 0, with 23 bases in between. The CDR3 is 19 residues long. The germline V gene encodes CDR1 LGHNT and CDR2 FRNRAP. The CDR3 bases are TGTGCTAGTGGTTTTTCCCCCAGCAGGCCGACGCTGTACCAAGAGACCCAGTACTTC. This sequence encodes CASGFSPSRPTLYQETQYF.

This clonotype was seen at least ten times. This rearrangement joins TRBV28 to TRBJ2-5; no clear D gene. Trimming pared 5 bases from V and 3 bases from J, leaving 7 bases between. CDR1 MDHEN and CDR2 SYDVKM come from the germline V gene. The CDR3 runs 12 residues. For the CDR3, the DNA is TGTGCCAGCAGTGGGCTGGAAGAGACCCAGTACTTC. This translates into CASSGLEETQYF. Drawing the rest from reference TRBV28 and TRBJ2-5, the complete variable domain is DVKVTQSSRYLVKRTGEKVFLECVQDMDHENMFWYRQDPGLGLRLIYFSYDVKMKEKGDIPEGYSVSREKKERFSLILESASTNQTSMYLCASSGLEETQYFGPGTRLLVL.

This clonotype occurred a few times. The V call is TRBV20-1, the J call TRBJ2-3; possible D gene TRBD1, 5 bases. CDR1 and CDR2 (germline): DFQATT, SNEGSKA (reference sequence). This CDR3 contains 14 residues. Trimming left V 2 bases short and J 2 bases short, with 11 bases between. The CDR3 coding sequence is TGCAGTGCTAGAAGACAGTCGGCCACAGATACGCAGTATTTT. It translates to CSARRQSATDTQYF.

This rearrangement joins TRBV19 to TRBJ1-1; D not certain. Germline values: CDR1 LNHDA, CDR2 SQIVND (reference sequence). The CDR3 consists of 13 residues. Trimming left V 2 bases short and J 2 bases short, with 6 bases between. The CDR3 bases are TGTGCCAGTAGTATATCTCTCAACACTGAAGCTTTCTTT. It encodes CASSISLNTEAFF.

At least ten counts were recorded for this clonotype. This chain links TRBV27 with TRBJ2-1; D possibly corresponds to TRBD2 (6 bases). Between the trimmed V and J ends, which lost 3 bases and 2 bases, there was a span of 14 bases. The germline V gene has CDR1 MNHEY and CDR2 SMNVEV (reference sequence). CDR3 length: 16 residues. In DNA form, the CDR3 reads TGTGCCAGCAGTTTTGCAGCGGGTGATACCTACAATGAGCAGTTCTTC. It encodes CASSFAAGDTYNEQFF.